This T cell receptor (beta chain) was identified in a study of T cell repertoires in cytomegalovirus infection. Study as a whole: CMV epitopes in the study were HLA-C-restricted (recently identified) and HLA-B-restricted (well studied). Through public TCR beta signatures, both CMV infection and matching HLA type were indicated. Notes on the study in general: Across the ex vivo response, the dominant clonotypes were HLA-C-restricted CMV-specific TCR beta clonotypes.

MiXCR was run by TCRdb on the reads, yielding one entry per CDR3 protein. Here the sample spans 43,000 or so distinct CDR3 sequences, around 21% being singletons. As regards this clonotype: Its antigen is undetermined.

V gave up 6 bases and J gave up 3 bases; unmatched junction bases: 6. There are 15 residues in the CDR3. CDR1 and CDR2 (germline): SGHAT, FQNNGV. The genes are TRBV11-2 and TRBJ2-7; 12 bases align to TRBD1. The sequencing used CD8+ T cells from cultured PBMCs, collected from culture after CMV antigen stimulation. The clonotype comes from a human donor in good health (CMV status not recorded). Some clones in this sample may be carry-over from other donors' samples. Here the CDR3 reads CASRHRDRGLYEQYF. The CDR3 region has the DNA TGTGCCAGCAGACACCGGGACAGGGGGCTCTACGAGCAGTACTTC. Full variable domain (outside the CDR3, taken from reference TRBV11-2 and TRBJ2-7): EAGVAQSPRYKIIEKRQSVAFWCNPISGHATLYWYQQILGQGPKLLIQFQNNGVVDDSQLPKDRFSAERLKGVDSTLKIQPAKLEDSAVYLCASRHRDRGLYEQYFGPGTRLTVT.